Listed below are T cell receptor beta chains from one sample, sequenced in a study of blood T cell repertoires in COVID-19. Some clones are missing from TCRdb's copy, which holds only in-frame ones; the method was immunoSEQ multiplex PCR. The sample carries 100,000 to 150,000 clones, about nine tenths recorded once. Sample: peripheral blood. Receptor source: a man aged 50 to 60 with acute or convalescent COVID-19. CDR3s include the opening cysteine and the closing phenylalanine or tryptophan.

J gene	V gene	CDR3 protein
TRBJ1-2	TRBV29-1	CSARESGYGYTF
TRBJ1-2	TRBV18	CASSPQGANHYGYTF
TRBJ2-1	TRBV18	CASSPSRAVGNEQFF
TRBJ2-1	TRBV11-2	CASSARTSGRVWEQFF
TRBJ1-5	TRBV28	CASNGPGGHNQPQHF
TRBJ2-5	TRBV5-4	CASSPTGGQETQYF
TRBJ2-7	TRBV6-5	CASSLRDRGSYEQYF
TRBJ1-4	TRBV14	CASSPRRQGGVKLFF
TRBJ2-1	TRBV29-1	CSERAGGYYNEQFF
TRBJ1-5	TRBV28	CASSTGFGNQPQHF
TRBJ2-3	TRBV28	CASSFRGQDTQYF
TRBJ2-7	TRBV19	CASSEDYEQYF
TRBJ1-5	TRBV3-1/TRBV3-2	CASSQSRTEGQPQHF